Included here is one T cell receptor (beta chain) sequence, with context. The entry originates in a study of blood T cell repertoires in COVID-19. Study-level background: Acute and convalescent COVID-19 samples came from the United States, Italy and Spain.

Germline V CDR1 and CDR2: LGHDT, YNNKEL (reference sequence). V dropped 0 bases and J dropped 9; count of bases not matched to a gene: 3. The CDR3 runs to 15 residues. In the original processing: Reference gene primers were amplified, and this amplification served to estimate nucleated cell counts. Measured with immunoSEQ multiplex PCR; TCRdb has only the in-frame clones, and not every one. V, J and clone size were drawn from that table, and D and trimming were deduced from the DNA. The sample contains some 81,000 clones, 90% to 95% of which appear only once. The TCR comes from a human donor with active COVID-19. The donor label of this sample is uncertain. V gene TRBV3-1 (or the pseudogene TRBV3-2) combines with J gene TRBJ2-1; 12 bases are shared with TRBD2. Sequencing was carried out using peripheral blood. CDR3 amino acids: CASSQETSGSAEQFF. The CDR3 bases are TGTGCCAGCAGCCAAGAGACTAGCGGGAGCGCTGAGCAGTTCTTC.